These T cell receptor beta chains were read from a single sample in a study of blood T cell repertoires in COVID-19. Only in-frame clones appear in the TCRdb table, and some are missing; sequencing was by immunoSEQ multiplex PCR. The table has around 170,000 clones, less than 90% seen once. Source material: PBMCs or T cells enriched from blood (not recorded which). The receptors stem from a woman between 45 and 60 years old who had recovered from COVID-19. Each CDR3 is given with its conserved first and last residue. A D gene is named only where the DNA matches it firmly. The size entry is marked missing in some rows and otherwise reads once, few, many or a size class.

clone_size: .; j_call: TRBJ1-3; v_call: TRBV9; d_call: .; cdr3_aa: CASSGLTPGAGNTIYF; cdr3_nt: TGTGCCAGCAGCGGGCTTACGCCGGGGGCTGGAAACACCATATATTTT
clone_size: .; j_call: TRBJ2-7; v_call: TRBV5-1; d_call: .; cdr3_aa: CASSRPGLTYEQYF; cdr3_nt: TGCGCCAGCAGTAGACCGGGACTCACTTACGAGCAGTACTTC
clone_size: few; j_call: TRBJ2-1; v_call: TRBV4-2; d_call: TRBD2; cdr3_aa: CASSQAAGTSGKRAYNEQFF; cdr3_nt: TGTGCCAGCAGCCAAGCTGCCGGGACTAGCGGGAAGAGGGCCTACAATGAGCAGTTCTTC
clone_size: .; j_call: TRBJ1-5; v_call: TRBV10-1; d_call: TRBD1; cdr3_aa: CASSERGTAHLIDYQPQHF; cdr3_nt: TGCGCCAGCAGTGAAAGGGGGACAGCACACCTCATTGATTATCAGCCCCAGCATTTT
clone_size: .; j_call: TRBJ1-6; v_call: TRBV6-4; d_call: .; cdr3_aa: CASSEWGPNSPLHF; cdr3_nt: TGTGCCAGCAGTGAATGGGGGCCTAATTCACCCCTCCACTTT
clone_size: .; j_call: TRBJ1-3; v_call: TRBV6-2/TRBV6-3; d_call: TRBD1; cdr3_aa: CASSYSPGTVISGNTIYF; cdr3_nt: TGTGCCAGCAGTTACTCGCCCGGGACAGTTATTTCTGGAAACACCATATATTTT
clone_size: .; j_call: TRBJ2-7; v_call: TRBV27; d_call: .; cdr3_aa: CASSLFPGSYEQYF; cdr3_nt: TGTGCCAGCAGTTTATTCCCGGGGTCCTACGAGCAGTACTTC
clone_size: .; j_call: TRBJ1-1; v_call: TRBV6-5; d_call: .; cdr3_aa: CASRAGWMNTEAFF; cdr3_nt: TGTGCCAGCAGAGCGGGGTGGATGAACACTGAAGCTTTCTTT
clone_size: .; j_call: TRBJ1-5; v_call: TRBV18; d_call: TRBD1; cdr3_aa: CASSPDRTARSNQPQHF; cdr3_nt: TGTGCCAGCTCACCGGACAGGACAGCTAGAAGCAATCAGCCCCAGCATTTT
clone_size: .; j_call: TRBJ1-3; v_call: TRBV5-4; d_call: .; cdr3_aa: CASSLGGGFSGNTIYF; cdr3_nt: TGTGCCAGCAGCTTGGGAGGGGGATTCTCTGGAAACACCATATATTTT
clone_size: .; j_call: TRBJ2-7; v_call: TRBV4-3; d_call: .; cdr3_aa: CASSQEYHRFSYEQYF; cdr3_nt: TGCGCCAGCAGCCAAGAATATCACAGGTTCTCCTACGAGCAGTACTTC
clone_size: few; j_call: TRBJ1-2; v_call: TRBV24-1; d_call: TRBD1; cdr3_aa: CATSDSGTGGSYGYTF; cdr3_nt: TGTGCCACCAGTGACTCCGGGACAGGGGGCTCCTATGGCTACACCTTC
clone_size: .; j_call: TRBJ2-1; v_call: TRBV7-9; d_call: TRBD2; cdr3_aa: CASSLSETGTSHEQFF; cdr3_nt: TGTGCCAGCAGCCTTTCGGAGACCGGGACTAGCCATGAGCAGTTCTTC
clone_size: .; j_call: TRBJ2-7; v_call: TRBV7-7; d_call: .; cdr3_aa: CASSLGVGPYEQYF; cdr3_nt: TGTGCTAGCAGCTTAGGGGTGGGCCCCTACGAGCAGTACTTC
clone_size: .; j_call: TRBJ2-7; v_call: TRBV5-1; d_call: .; cdr3_aa: CASSLLDRTYEQYF; cdr3_nt: TGCGCCAGCAGCTTGTTAGACAGAACCTACGAGCAGTACTTC
clone_size: .; j_call: TRBJ2-1; v_call: TRBV28; d_call: TRBD2; cdr3_aa: CASSSPGTSGYNEQFF; cdr3_nt: TGTGCCAGCAGTTCCCCCGGGACTAGCGGGTATAATGAGCAGTTCTTC
clone_size: .; j_call: TRBJ2-1; v_call: TRBV2; d_call: TRBD2; cdr3_aa: CAGGTSGHNEQFF; cdr3_nt: TGTGCCGGCGGGACTAGCGGACACAATGAGCAGTTCTTC
clone_size: .; j_call: TRBJ1-4; v_call: TRBV3-1/TRBV3-2; d_call: TRBD1; cdr3_aa: CASSGRTGPYEKLFF; cdr3_nt: TGTGCCAGCAGCGGAAGGACAGGGCCTTATGAAAAACTGTTTTTT
clone_size: .; j_call: TRBJ2-7; v_call: TRBV24-1; d_call: .; cdr3_aa: CATGDTSSYEQYF; cdr3_nt: TGTGCCACCGGGGACACGAGCTCCTACGAGCAGTACTTC
clone_size: .; j_call: TRBJ2-1; v_call: TRBV7-9; d_call: TRBD1; cdr3_aa: CADRFYNEQFF; cdr3_nt: TGTGCGGACAGGTTTTACAATGAGCAGTTCTTC
clone_size: .; j_call: TRBJ2-7; v_call: TRBV18; d_call: TRBD2; cdr3_aa: CASSQLSSGDEQYF; cdr3_nt: TGTGCCAGCTCACAGTTGTCTAGCGGGGACGAGCAGTACTTC
clone_size: .; j_call: TRBJ1-1; v_call: TRBV5-5; d_call: .; cdr3_aa: CASSFVRRRTEAFF; cdr3_nt: TGTGCCAGCAGCTTCGTCAGGCGAAGGACTGAAGCTTTCTTT
clone_size: .; j_call: TRBJ2-7; v_call: TRBV19; d_call: TRBD1; cdr3_aa: CASSRDRSYEQYF; cdr3_nt: TGTGCCAGTAGTCGGGACAGGTCCTACGAGCAGTACTTC
clone_size: .; j_call: TRBJ1-1; v_call: TRBV19; d_call: TRBD1; cdr3_aa: CASSPLDRDNTEAFF; cdr3_nt: TGTGCCAGTAGTCCCCTGGACAGGGATAACACTGAAGCTTTCTTT
clone_size: .; j_call: TRBJ1-2; v_call: TRBV5-4; d_call: TRBD1; cdr3_aa: CASSARTGNYGYTF; cdr3_nt: TGTGCCAGCAGCGCCCGGACAGGGAACTATGGCTACACCTTC
clone_size: .; j_call: TRBJ1-1; v_call: TRBV2; d_call: TRBD1; cdr3_aa: CASSSRRGRTEAFF; cdr3_nt: TGTGCCAGCAGCTCCCGAAGGGGGCGAACTGAAGCTTTCTTT
clone_size: .; j_call: TRBJ2-3; v_call: TRBV7-2; d_call: TRBD2; cdr3_aa: CASSRGGEEDTQYF; cdr3_nt: TGTGCCAGCAGCCGCGGGGGGGAAGAAGATACGCAGTATTTT
clone_size: .; j_call: TRBJ1-2; v_call: TRBV6-5; d_call: .; cdr3_aa: CASSYSRGAGYGYTF; cdr3_nt: TGTGCCAGCAGTTACTCCCGGGGGGCAGGGTATGGCTACACCTTC
clone_size: .; j_call: TRBJ1-1; v_call: TRBV7-3; d_call: .; cdr3_aa: CASSSDSNTEAFF; cdr3_nt: TGTGCCAGCAGCTCCGACAGCAACACTGAAGCTTTCTTT
clone_size: few; j_call: TRBJ1-1; v_call: TRBV28; d_call: TRBD1; cdr3_aa: CASSLPGPGQGQFAYEAFF; cdr3_nt: TGTGCCAGCAGCCTCCCAGGGCCCGGACAGGGCCAATTTGCCTACGAAGCTTTCTTT
clone_size: .; j_call: TRBJ2-7; v_call: TRBV3-1/TRBV3-2; d_call: .; cdr3_aa: CASSQVPDRAYEQYF; cdr3_nt: TGTGCCAGCAGCCAGGTACCCGACCGGGCCTACGAGCAGTACTTC
clone_size: .; j_call: TRBJ1-2; v_call: TRBV27; d_call: .; cdr3_aa: CASSLSRAAHGYTF; cdr3_nt: TGTGCCAGCAGTTTATCGAGGGCAGCCCATGGCTACACCTTC
clone_size: .; j_call: TRBJ2-5; v_call: TRBV15; d_call: .; cdr3_aa: CATSSFLSVPPGVETQYF; cdr3_nt: TGTGCCACCAGCAGCTTCCTTAGCGTCCCGCCAGGGGTTGAGACCCAGTACTTC
clone_size: once; j_call: TRBJ1-2; v_call: TRBV2; d_call: TRBD1; cdr3_aa: CASSVGDRGNYGYTF; cdr3_nt: TGTGCCAGCAGCGTAGGGGACAGGGGGAACTATGGCTACACCTTC
clone_size: .; j_call: TRBJ1-1; v_call: TRBV7-3; d_call: .; cdr3_aa: CASSAQPDTNTEAFF; cdr3_nt: TGTGCCAGCAGCGCGCAGCCCGACACGAACACTGAAGCTTTCTTT
clone_size: many; j_call: TRBJ1-2; v_call: TRBV28; d_call: .; cdr3_aa: CASSFGTGNYGGYTF; cdr3_nt: TGTGCCAGCAGTTTTGGTACAGGGAACTACGGTGGCTACACCTTC
clone_size: .; j_call: TRBJ2-7; v_call: TRBV2; d_call: TRBD1; cdr3_aa: CASSEGDRGEQYF; cdr3_nt: TGTGCCAGCAGTGAGGGGGACAGGGGGGAGCAGTACTTC
clone_size: .; j_call: TRBJ1-2; v_call: TRBV19; d_call: .; cdr3_aa: CASGDWPSYGYTF; cdr3_nt: TGTGCCAGCGGGGATTGGCCGAGCTATGGCTACACCTTC
clone_size: .; j_call: TRBJ1-3; v_call: TRBV19; d_call: TRBD1; cdr3_aa: CASSLAGGIGNTIYF; cdr3_nt: TGTGCCAGTAGCTTGGCAGGGGGAATTGGAAACACCATATATTTT
clone_size: .; j_call: TRBJ1-5; v_call: TRBV24-1; d_call: .; cdr3_aa: CATSDTGLRTQHF; cdr3_nt: TGTGCCACCAGTGATACAGGGCTTAGGACCCAGCATTTT
clone_size: .; j_call: TRBJ2-1; v_call: TRBV3-1/TRBV3-2; d_call: .; cdr3_aa: CASSQVASSYNEQFF; cdr3_nt: TGTGCCAGCAGCCAAGTAGCTAGCTCCTACAATGAGCAGTTCTTC
clone_size: .; j_call: TRBJ2-6; v_call: TRBV5-1; d_call: .; cdr3_aa: CASSFDRSGANVLTF; cdr3_nt: TGCGCCAGCAGCTTCGACAGGTCCGGGGCCAACGTCCTGACTTTC
clone_size: .; j_call: TRBJ1-3; v_call: TRBV10-3; d_call: .; cdr3_aa: CAIRATGNAGNTIYF; cdr3_nt: TGTGCCATCAGAGCAACAGGGAATGCTGGAAACACCATATATTTT
clone_size: .; j_call: TRBJ1-5; v_call: TRBV9; d_call: .; cdr3_aa: CASSVEGGAGQPQHF; cdr3_nt: TGTGCCAGCAGCGTAGAGGGGGGGGCCGGTCAGCCCCAGCATTTT
clone_size: .; j_call: TRBJ1-2; v_call: TRBV5-1; d_call: .; cdr3_aa: CASSSAARGYGYTF; cdr3_nt: TGCGCCAGCAGCTCGGCAGCTCGGGGGTATGGCTACACCTTC
clone_size: .; j_call: TRBJ2-7; v_call: TRBV18; d_call: TRBD1; cdr3_aa: CASSQTGGSLYEQYF; cdr3_nt: TGTGCCAGCTCACAAACAGGGGGGTCTCTCTACGAGCAGTACTTC
clone_size: once; j_call: TRBJ1-2; v_call: TRBV7-2; d_call: TRBD1; cdr3_aa: CASSRQGADGYTF; cdr3_nt: TGTGCCAGCAGCCGACAGGGGGCGGATGGCTACACCTTC
clone_size: .; j_call: TRBJ1-1; v_call: TRBV6-4; d_call: .; cdr3_aa: CASSDRRGDEAFF; cdr3_nt: TGTGCCAGCAGTGACCGTAGAGGCGATGAAGCTTTCTTT
clone_size: .; j_call: TRBJ1-5; v_call: TRBV10-3; d_call: .; cdr3_aa: CAISATAVGPQHF; cdr3_nt: TGTGCCATCAGTGCGACTGCGGTGGGGCCCCAGCATTTT
clone_size: .; j_call: TRBJ1-1; v_call: TRBV19; d_call: .; cdr3_aa: CASSMEGLNTEAFF; cdr3_nt: TGTGCCAGTAGTATGGAGGGTCTGAACACTGAAGCTTTCTTT
clone_size: .; j_call: TRBJ1-5; v_call: TRBV18; d_call: TRBD1; cdr3_aa: CASSVSGTGGFGNQPQHF; cdr3_nt: TGTGCCAGCTCCGTTTCCGGGACAGGGGGCTTCGGCAATCAGCCCCAGCATTTT
clone_size: .; j_call: TRBJ2-7; v_call: TRBV4-2; d_call: .; cdr3_aa: CASSQDSAGVGTPFFYEQYF; cdr3_nt: TGTGCCAGCAGCCAAGATAGCGCCGGGGTCGGGACTCCTTTTTTCTACGAGCAGTACTTC
clone_size: .; j_call: TRBJ1-4; v_call: TRBV28; d_call: .; cdr3_aa: CASSLQGGNEKLFF; cdr3_nt: TGTGCCAGCAGTTTGCAGGGAGGTAATGAAAAACTGTTTTTT